The T cell receptor (beta chain) under discussion was sequenced for a study of PD-L1 blockade in urothelial cancer (dated by TCRdb to the late 2010s). Regarding the research as a whole: Every patient began therapy at some point between 2014 and 2015 and was given atezolizumab 1,200 mg intravenously every 3 weeks. Pretreatment blood TCR-seq was available for under 35 patients, at least one posttreatment blood collection was obtained for about 24 patients, and tumor TCR-seq was available for about 24 patients. Patients had an ECOG performance status of 0 or 1 and had received between 0 and 3 prior chemotherapy regimens. Whole exome sequencing and RNA sequencing of pretreatment tumors were performed alongside TCR sequencing in the same patients. Blood samples gave a median of approximately 150,000 T cells and 77,000 or so unique TCRs, with a median clonality of approximately 0.08. Pretreatment tumor samples, along with matched peripheral blood collected serially before and after atezolizumab treatment, underwent TCR sequencing. About 90% of the roughly 30 patients were males with bladder-origin urothelial cancer, and about 65% of the roughly 30 reported a prior smoking history. Fewer than ten patients achieved durable clinical benefit and about 19 did not. Blood samples were analyzed 3 weeks after the start of treatment (second dose) and 6 weeks after the start of treatment. Durable clinical benefit meant progression-free survival longer than 6 months, and TCR features were also tested against progression-free and overall survival. The study was an exploratory multi-omic analysis of somatic, immune and clinical correlates of response to PD-L1 blockade with atezolizumab in urothelial cancer. Findings and caveats that apply to the study as a whole: Among patients with durable benefit, tumor-associated TCR clones showed greater expansion in peripheral blood 3 weeks after treatment started (n of about 20, p = 0.022). Because the sample size was small (n ≈ 27) and many of the analyses were exploratory, the results are meant to be hypothesis-generating. A pretreatment peripheral blood TCR clonality below the median was linked to improved progression-free and overall survival.

Worth noting for this clone: The clone's antigen remains unknown. Base-call qualities are not available, and no considerably larger clone is one nucleotide away.

In the germline V gene (reference sequence), CDR1 corresponds to DFQATT and CDR2 to SNEGSKA. At the junction V is shortened by 4 bases and J by 6 bases, with 10 bases in between. CDR3 length: 11 amino acids, cysteine to phenylalanine. Only the CDR3 part of the read is kept: 33 bases, read in frame from the first base. To estimate absolute template abundance from read counts, synthetic TCR analog templates were spiked into each PCR. TCRbeta CDR3 regions were amplified from genomic DNA with bias-controlled V and J gene primers using the immunoSEQ assay. Sequencing of rearranged TCRbeta segments was done at approximately 20X coverage. The original pipeline was this. Clustering was used to correct sequencing errors, and CDR3s were annotated against IMGT to assign V, D and J genes. Only productive TCRbeta rearrangements were used in downstream analyses, excluding out-of-frame or stop-codon sequences. Clonality was calculated as one minus the Shannon entropy normalized by the log of the number of unique productive sequences. Fisher's exact test with Benjamini-Hochberg correction, using a cutoff of adjusted p below 0.01, was how clones that differed between time points or between blood and tumor were identified. Imported from immuneACCESS, the table was reduced by TCRdb to in-frame sequences with V and J called. These copies leave out some clones; in studies compared against another copy, an unresolved V gene accounts for under half, and the cause of the remainder is not known. Clone size and V and J calls were adopted from that table, with D and trimming inferred from the DNA. The sample data list around 63,000 clones, and 75% to 85% of these were observed just once. The biggest ten clones account for 1.6% of the sample.

The time point label corresponds to: pretreatment peripheral blood. A cohort of some 29 patients with locally advanced or metastatic urothelial carcinoma, treated at Memorial Sloan Kettering on a trial protocol, was included. Peripheral blood mononuclear cells were collected pretreatment and during treatment, at between 1 and 8 total time points per patient. The Qiagen DNeasy Blood extraction kit was used to purify genomic DNA from total PBMCs and tumor samples. PBMCs were collected pretreatment and during treatment, and were isolated and stored as previously described. Specimen: PBMCs, collected around atezolizumab (anti-PD-L1) treatment. The sequence came from a man aged 70 or older with urothelial cancer. The rearrangement joined TRBV20-1 to TRBJ2-7; the D gene assignment is ambiguous. The CDR3 region: CSATLSTEQYF. The DNA sequence follows: TGCAGTGCTACTCTAAGTACCGAGCAGTACTTC.